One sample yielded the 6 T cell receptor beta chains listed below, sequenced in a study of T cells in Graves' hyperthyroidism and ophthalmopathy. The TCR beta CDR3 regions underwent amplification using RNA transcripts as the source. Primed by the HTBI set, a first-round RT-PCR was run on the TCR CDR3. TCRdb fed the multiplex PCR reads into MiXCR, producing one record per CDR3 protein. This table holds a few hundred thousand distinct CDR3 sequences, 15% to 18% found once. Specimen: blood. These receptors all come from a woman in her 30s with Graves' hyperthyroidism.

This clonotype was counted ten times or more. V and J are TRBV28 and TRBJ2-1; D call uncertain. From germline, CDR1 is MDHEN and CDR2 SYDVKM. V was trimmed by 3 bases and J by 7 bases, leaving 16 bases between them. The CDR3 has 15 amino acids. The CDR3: CASSLTSGLGNEQFF. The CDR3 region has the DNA TGTGCCAGCAGTTTGACCTCTGGCCTTGGGAATGAGCAGTTCTTC.

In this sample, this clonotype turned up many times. The CDR3 DNA reads TGTGCCAGCAGTTACCGGGGGGCCGCAGAGACCCAGTACTTC. Encoded protein: CASSYRGAAETQYF. This sequence joins TRBV6-5 and TRBJ2-5; a possible D gene is TRBD2 (7 bases). V was cut by 2 bases and J by 4 bases, with 11 bases left in between. The germline CDR1 and CDR2 sequences are MNHEY and SVGAGI. This CDR3 has 14 amino acids.

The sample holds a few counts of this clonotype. The CDR3 DNA follows: TGTGCCATCAGTGGGAGTTTAACTGAGAGCTCCTACGAGCAGTACTTC. This encodes CAISGSLTESSYEQYF. V is TRBV10-3 and J is TRBJ2-7; no definite D call. The CDR3 sequence is 16 residues long. Trimming took off 4 bases at V and 0 bases at J, with 16 bases between the two ends. CDR1 ENHRY and CDR2 SYGVKD come from the germline V gene.

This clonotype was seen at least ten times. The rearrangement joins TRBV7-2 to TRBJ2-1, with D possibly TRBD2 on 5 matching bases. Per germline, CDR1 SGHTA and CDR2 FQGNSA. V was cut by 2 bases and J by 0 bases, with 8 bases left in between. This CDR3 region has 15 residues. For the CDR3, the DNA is TGTGCCAGCAGCTTATCTACTAGCTCCTACAATGAGCAGTTCTTC. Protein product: CASSLSTSSYNEQFF. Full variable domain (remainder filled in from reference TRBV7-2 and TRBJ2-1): GAGVSQSPSNKVTEKGKDVELRCDPISGHTALYWYRQSLGQGLEFLIYFQGNSAPDKSGLPSDRFSAERTGGSVSTLTIQRTQQEDSAVYLCASSLSTSSYNEQFFGPGTRLTVL.

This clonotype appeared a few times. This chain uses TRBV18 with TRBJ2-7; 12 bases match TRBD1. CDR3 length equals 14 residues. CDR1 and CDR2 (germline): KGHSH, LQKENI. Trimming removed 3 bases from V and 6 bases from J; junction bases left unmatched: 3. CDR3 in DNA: TGTGCCAGCTCACCCGGGACAGGGGGCTCCGAGCAGTACTTC. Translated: CASSPGTGGSEQYF.

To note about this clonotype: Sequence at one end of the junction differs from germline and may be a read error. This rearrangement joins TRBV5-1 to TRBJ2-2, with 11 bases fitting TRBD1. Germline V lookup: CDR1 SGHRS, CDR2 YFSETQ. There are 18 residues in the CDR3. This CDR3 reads CASSLVSGQGAKTGELFF. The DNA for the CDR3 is TGCGCCAGCAGCTTGGTATCAGGACAGGGGGCGAAGACCGGGGAGCTGTTTTTT.